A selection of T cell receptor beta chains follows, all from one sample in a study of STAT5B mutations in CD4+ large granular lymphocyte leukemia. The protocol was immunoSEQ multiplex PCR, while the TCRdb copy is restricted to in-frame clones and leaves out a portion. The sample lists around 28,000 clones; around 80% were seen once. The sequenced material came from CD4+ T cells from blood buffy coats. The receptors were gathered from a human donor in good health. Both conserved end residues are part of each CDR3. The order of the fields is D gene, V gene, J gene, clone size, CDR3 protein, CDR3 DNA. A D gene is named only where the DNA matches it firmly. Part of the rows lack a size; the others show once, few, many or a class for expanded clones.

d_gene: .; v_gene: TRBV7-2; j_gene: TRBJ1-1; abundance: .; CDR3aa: CASSPGLLNTEAFF; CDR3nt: TGTGCCAGCAGCCCAGGACTCTTGAACACTGAAGCTTTCTTT
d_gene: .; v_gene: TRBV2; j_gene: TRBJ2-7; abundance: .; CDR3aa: CASSRDISYEQYF; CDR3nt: TGTGCCAGCTCCCGGGACATTTCCTACGAGCAGTACTTC
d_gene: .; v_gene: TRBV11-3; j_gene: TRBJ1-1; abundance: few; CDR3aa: CASSFSRDTEAFF; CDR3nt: TGTGCCAGCAGCTTTAGCAGGGACACTGAAGCTTTCTTT
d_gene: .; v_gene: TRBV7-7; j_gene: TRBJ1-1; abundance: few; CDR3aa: CASSLAFGGEAFF; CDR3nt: TGTGCCAGCAGCTTAGCGTTTGGGGGTGAAGCTTTCTTT
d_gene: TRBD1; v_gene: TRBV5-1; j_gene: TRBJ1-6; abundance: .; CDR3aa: CASSWTPGQSNSPLHF; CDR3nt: TGCGCCAGCAGCTGGACCCCGGGACAGTCTAATTCACCCCTCCACTTT
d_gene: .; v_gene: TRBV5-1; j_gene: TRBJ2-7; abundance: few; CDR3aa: CASSLDSHEQYF; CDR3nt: TGCGCCAGCAGCTTGGACAGCCACGAGCAGTACTTC
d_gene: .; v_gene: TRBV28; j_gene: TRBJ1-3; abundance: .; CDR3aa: CASSLPIDISRRPSGNTIYF; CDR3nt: TGTGCCAGCAGTTTACCGATTGATATCAGTCGACGGCCTTCTGGAAACACCATATATTTT
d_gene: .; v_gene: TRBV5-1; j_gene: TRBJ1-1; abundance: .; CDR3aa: CASSVIPSGTLSGGDTEAFF; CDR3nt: TGCGCCAGCAGCGTCATTCCTTCCGGGACACTAAGTGGAGGGGACACTGAAGCTTTCTTT
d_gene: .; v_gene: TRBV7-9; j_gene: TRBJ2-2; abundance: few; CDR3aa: CASSLLGAPADTGELFF; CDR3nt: TGTGCCAGCAGCTTATTGGGGGCCCCGGCGGACACCGGGGAGCTGTTTTTT
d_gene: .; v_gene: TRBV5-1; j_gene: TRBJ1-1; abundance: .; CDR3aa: CASSLGRNTEAFF; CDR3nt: TGCGCCAGCAGCTTGGGTCGGAACACTGAAGCTTTCTTT
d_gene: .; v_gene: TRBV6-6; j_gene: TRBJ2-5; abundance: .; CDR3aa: CASSQRTWGQETQYF; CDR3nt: TGTGCCAGCAGTCAACGGACGTGGGGCCAAGAGACCCAGTACTTC
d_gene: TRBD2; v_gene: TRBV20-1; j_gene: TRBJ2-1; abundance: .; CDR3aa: CSASGREQFF; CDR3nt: TGCAGTGCCTCCGGGAGGGAGCAGTTCTTC
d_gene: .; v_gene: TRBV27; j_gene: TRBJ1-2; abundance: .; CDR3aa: CASSRRSSFNYGYTF; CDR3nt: TGTGCCAGCAGTCGAAGGTCCTCTTTTAACTATGGCTACACCTTC
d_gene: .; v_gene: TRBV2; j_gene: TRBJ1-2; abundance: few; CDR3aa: CASRTDGYTF; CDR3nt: TGTGCCAGCAGAACTGATGGCTACACCTTC
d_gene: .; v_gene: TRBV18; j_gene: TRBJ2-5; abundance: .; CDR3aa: CASSRRPEETQYF; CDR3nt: TGTGCCAGCTCACGACGACCCGAAGAGACCCAGTACTTC
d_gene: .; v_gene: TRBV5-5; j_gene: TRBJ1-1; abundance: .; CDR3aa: CASSPDSTEAFF; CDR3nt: TGTGCCAGCAGCCCTGACAGCACTGAAGCTTTCTTT
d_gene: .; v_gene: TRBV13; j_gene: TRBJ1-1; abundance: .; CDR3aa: CASSSVSEAFF; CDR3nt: TGTGCCAGCAGCTCTGTGTCTGAAGCTTTCTTT
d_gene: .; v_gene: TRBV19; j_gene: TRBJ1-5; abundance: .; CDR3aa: CASSQQGSQPQHF; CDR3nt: TGTGCCAGTAGTCAACAGGGAAGTCAGCCCCAGCATTTT
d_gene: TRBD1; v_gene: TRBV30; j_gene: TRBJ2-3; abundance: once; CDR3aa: CAWSTGGWDTQYF; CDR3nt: TGTGCCTGGAGTACAGGGGGCTGGGATACGCAGTATTTT
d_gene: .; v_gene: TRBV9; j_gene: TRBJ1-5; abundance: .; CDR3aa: CASSVDGGLKPQHF; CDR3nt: TGTGCCAGCAGCGTAGACGGGGGACTAAAGCCCCAGCATTTT
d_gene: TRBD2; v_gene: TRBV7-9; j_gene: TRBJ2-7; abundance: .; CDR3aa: CASIRMEGGPYEQYF; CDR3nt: TGTGCCAGCATTCGGATGGAGGGAGGGCCCTACGAGCAGTACTTC
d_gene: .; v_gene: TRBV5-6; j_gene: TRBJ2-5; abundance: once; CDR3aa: CASSRLGARYQETQYF; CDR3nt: TGTGCCAGCAGCCGCCTCGGGGCCCGGTACCAAGAGACCCAGTACTTC
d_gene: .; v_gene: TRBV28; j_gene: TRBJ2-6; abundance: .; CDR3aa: CASSLSGGGRGANVLTF; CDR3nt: TGTGCCAGCAGTTTATCAGGTGGGGGGCGTGGGGCCAACGTCCTGACTTTC
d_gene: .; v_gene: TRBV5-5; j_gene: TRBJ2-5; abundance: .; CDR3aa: CASSLVAETQYF; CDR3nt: TGTGCCAGCAGCTTGGTGGCTGAGACCCAGTACTTC
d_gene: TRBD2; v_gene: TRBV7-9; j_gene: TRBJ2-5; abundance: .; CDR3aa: CASSSSGGETQYF; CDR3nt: TGTGCCAGCAGCTCAAGCGGGGGCGAGACCCAGTACTTC